This is a list of T cell receptor beta chains from one sample in a study of PD-L1 blockade in urothelial cancer. The repertoire was sequenced with immunoSEQ multiplex PCR; TCRdb's copy has only in-frame clones and lacks some. The data show tens of thousands of clones, approximately 83% seen once. Here the sequenced sample was PBMCs, taken around atezolizumab (anti-PD-L1) treatment. The receptors here all came from a man in his 60s with urothelial cancer. The conserved cysteine and the conserved F or W are not part of the CDR3 here. A D gene is named only where the DNA matches it firmly.

v_call,d_call,j_call,cdr3_aa
TRBV19,-,TRBJ1-1,ASRERGRGMNTEAF
TRBV30,-,TRBJ2-7,AWSKLRGRDLSHEQY
TRBV6-5,TRBD2,TRBJ2-3,ASSYSGGGTDTQY
TRBV6-1,-,TRBJ2-7,ANGGPLGPEQY
TRBV27,-,TRBJ2-7,ASSLGGPTYEQY
TRBV9,-,TRBJ1-5,ASSGRAGGQPQH
TRBV15,TRBD1,TRBJ2-7,ATSSRRDRGHEQY
TRBV11-2,-,TRBJ2-5,ASSPDVASQETQY
TRBV28,-,TRBJ2-7,ASSSPLGSSYEQY
TRBV7-3,-,TRBJ1-1,ASSPRPGVLGTEAF
TRBV19,TRBD1,TRBJ1-2,ASSLGQGYAGYT
TRBV30,-,TRBJ1-1,AWSSRAGNTEAF
TRBV29-1,-,TRBJ1-5,SVEGGFASNQPQH
TRBV28,-,TRBJ2-7,ASRLQYTNLPNEQY
TRBV23-1,TRBD1,TRBJ2-5,ASRARGPETQY
TRBV10-2,TRBD1,TRBJ1-1,ASRGQGGPWDTEAF
TRBV6-1,TRBD1,TRBJ2-5,ASSEVADRARETQY
TRBV7-3,-,TRBJ1-1,ASSIGAAANTEAF
TRBV29-1,TRBD2,TRBJ2-1,SVASGTIPYNEQF
TRBV27,-,TRBJ2-2,ASEDTNTGELF
TRBV5-1,-,TRBJ1-2,ASSLAGGRSYGYT
TRBV14,-,TRBJ1-1,ASSLRGASQAF
TRBV5-1,TRBD2,TRBJ2-1,ASSQWTSDNEQF
TRBV2,-,TRBJ2-2,ASSSTGTGELF
TRBV19,TRBD1,TRBJ2-7,ASSVGQGATEQY
TRBV9,TRBD1,TRBJ2-7,ASSSRDSNTLEQY
TRBV7-9,-,TRBJ2-4,ASSPDRIVGKNIQY
TRBV18,TRBD2,TRBJ2-7,ASSPQRGGVGQY
TRBV29-1,TRBD1,TRBJ1-5,SASKGQGQPQH
TRBV4-1,-,TRBJ1-1,ASSHYQGSYTEAF
TRBV5-8,TRBD1,TRBJ1-6,ASSWTGASSPLH
TRBV12-5,TRBD1,TRBJ2-7,ASGLARTGGTYEQY
TRBV7-2,-,TRBJ2-7,ASSRPIDYEQY
TRBV11-3,TRBD2,TRBJ2-5,ASSLTTSAETQY
TRBV10-3,TRBD2,TRBJ2-3,AISDPKIAGSTDTQY
TRBV6-1,-,TRBJ1-1,ASHSFWAPTEAF
TRBV18,TRBD1,TRBJ2-1,ASSPRDRGLTF
TRBV5-4,TRBD2,TRBJ2-1,ASSLQSGRDNEQF
TRBV2,-,TRBJ2-5,ASSPAGPRETQY
TRBV7-9,-,TRBJ1-2,ATGGGDYGYT
TRBV10-1,-,TRBJ2-7,ASSEQSLSYEQY
TRBV19,TRBD2,TRBJ2-1,ASSIGGGTSSGSYNEQF
TRBV9,-,TRBJ2-3,ASSVSSSGPSTDTQY
TRBV20-1,-,TRBJ1-2,SAPGYGYT
TRBV18,-,TRBJ2-5,ASSGGGETQY
TRBV27,TRBD2,TRBJ2-1,ASSLYLTSGMNEQF
TRBV9,TRBD2,TRBJ2-7,ASSAGTSGSYEQY
TRBV25-1,-,TRBJ2-1,ASGRRGLYNEQF
TRBV5-1,-,TRBJ2-2,ASSQRQMNTGELF
TRBV11-3,TRBD1,TRBJ1-6,ASGGQGDSPLH
TRBV27,TRBD1,TRBJ2-7,ASRSDRGDEQY
TRBV7-9,TRBD2,TRBJ2-3,ASSLWEAGDTQY
TRBV15,TRBD1,TRBJ2-7,ATSKQGGYEQY
TRBV5-6,TRBD2,TRBJ2-3,ASGSAGVRLSDTQY
TRBV11-2,TRBD1,TRBJ2-7,ASSTGTGPYEQY
TRBV15,TRBD2,TRBJ2-1,ATSIERGGVNEQF
TRBV4-3,-,TRBJ1-5,ASSQVYGQPQH